These T cell receptor beta chains were read from a single sample in a study of early T cells in non-severe SARS-CoV-2 infection. TCRdb processed the 5' RACE reads anew with MiXCR; each CDR3 protein has one entry. The data show 65,000 to 80,000 distinct CDR3 sequences, over 9% seen once. Sequencing was carried out using whole blood. Receptors originate from an adult who was a healthcare worker with PCR-confirmed SARS-CoV-2 infection or an uninfected control (not recorded which). The CDR3 runs from the conserved cysteine through the conserved F or W. Fields, in order: V gene, clone size, J gene, D gene, CDR3 protein, CDR3 DNA. A D gene is named only where the DNA matches it firmly. Clone size is stated in some rows and not others, as once, few, many or a class when expanded.

v_gene: TRBV6-5; abundance: NA; j_gene: TRBJ2-7; d_gene: TRBD1; CDR3aa: CASRPGTGGYEQYF; CDR3nt: TGTGCCAGCAGACCCGGGACAGGGGGCTACGAGCAGTACTTC
v_gene: TRBV3-1; abundance: few; j_gene: TRBJ1-6; d_gene: NA; CDR3aa: CASSLQTNSYNSPLHF; CDR3nt: TGTGCCAGCAGCCTGCAGACCAACTCCTATAATTCACCCCTCCACTTT
v_gene: TRBV6-6; abundance: NA; j_gene: TRBJ2-7; d_gene: NA; CDR3aa: CASSYPDPPYEQYF; CDR3nt: TGTGCCAGCAGTTACCCGGACCCCCCCTACGAGCAGTACTTC
v_gene: TRBV5-6; abundance: few; j_gene: TRBJ2-3; d_gene: NA; CDR3aa: CASSRRVGQVSTDTQYF; CDR3nt: TGTGCCAGCAGCCGACGCGTCGGACAAGTTAGCACAGATACGCAGTATTTT
v_gene: TRBV6-1; abundance: few; j_gene: TRBJ2-3; d_gene: TRBD1; CDR3aa: CATAGGSTDTQYF; CDR3nt: TGTGCCACCGCAGGGGGAAGCACAGATACGCAGTATTTT
v_gene: TRBV19; abundance: few; j_gene: TRBJ1-5; d_gene: NA; CDR3aa: CASSMGRSNNQPQHF; CDR3nt: TGTGCCAGTAGTATGGGCCGCTCTAATAATCAGCCCCAGCATTTT
v_gene: TRBV9; abundance: NA; j_gene: TRBJ2-1; d_gene: TRBD2; CDR3aa: CASSVGGLAGGTPYNEQFF; CDR3nt: TGTGCCAGCAGCGTAGGAGGACTAGCGGGGGGGACTCCCTACAATGAGCAGTTCTTC
v_gene: TRBV6-1; abundance: few; j_gene: TRBJ2-3; d_gene: TRBD1; CDR3aa: CASTKTTGTGGADTQYF; CDR3nt: TGTGCCAGCACCAAGACCACCGGGACAGGGGGTGCAGATACGCAGTATTTT
v_gene: TRBV6-1; abundance: few; j_gene: TRBJ1-5; d_gene: TRBD1; CDR3aa: CASSPQGQGINQPQHF; CDR3nt: TGTGCCAGCAGCCCACAGGGACAGGGGATCAATCAGCCCCAGCATTTT
v_gene: TRBV20-1; abundance: many; j_gene: TRBJ2-3; d_gene: TRBD2; CDR3aa: CSAVAGGYSTDTQYF; CDR3nt: TGCAGTGCTGTAGCGGGGGGATATAGCACAGATACGCAGTATTTT
v_gene: TRBV9; abundance: NA; j_gene: TRBJ1-3; d_gene: NA; CDR3aa: CASSVGAAGNTIYF; CDR3nt: TGTGCCAGCAGCGTGGGGGCGGCTGGAAACACCATATATTTT